This is a list of T cell receptor beta chains from one sample in a study of identical twins. TCRdb itself ran the 5' RACE reads through MiXCR, one entry per CDR3 protein. Of some 1,700,000 distinct CDR3 sequences listed, less than 35% were seen once; the top ten hold about 0.27%. The sequencing sample was made of cord blood. Source of these receptors: a newborn girl in good health. The CDR3 runs from the conserved cysteine through the conserved F or W. Each record gives: V gene, clone size, D gene, J gene, CDR3 protein, CDR3 DNA. A D gene is named only where the DNA matches it firmly. Size values are once, few and many counts, or a class for expanded clones, and some rows have none.

>TRBV10-3|few|NA|TRBJ1-2
CASGSNYGYTF
TGCGCTAGCGGGAGTAACTATGGCTACACCTTC
>TRBV13|NA|TRBD2|TRBJ2-3
CASSQTSGARDTQYF
TGTGCCAGCAGCCAGACTAGCGGGGCGCGTGATACGCAGTATTTT
>TRBV3-1|few|NA|TRBJ1-2
CASNRRGADYGYTF
TGTGCCAGCAACCGTCGGGGGGCAGACTATGGCTACACCTTC
>TRBV7-9|NA|TRBD1|TRBJ2-2
CASSRTGGWPGELFF
TGTGCCAGCAGCAGGACAGGGGGATGGCCCGGGGAGCTGTTTTTT
>TRBV20-1|few|NA|TRBJ2-1
CSARLGGTDNEQFF
TGCAGTGCTAGGTTGGGGGGAACGGACAATGAGCAGTTCTTC
>TRBV28|many|TRBD2|TRBJ2-3
CASSFLAGGSSITDTQYF
TGTGCCAGCAGTTTCCTAGCGGGAGGATCATCTATCACAGATACGCAGTATTTT
>TRBV20-1|NA|TRBD1|TRBJ2-7
CSARGDRVNEQYF
TGCAGTGCTAGAGGTGACAGGGTCAACGAGCAGTACTTC
>TRBV6-5|NA|TRBD2|TRBJ2-1
CASSYYASGGYNEQFF
TGTGCCAGCAGTTACTATGCTAGCGGGGGGTACAATGAGCAGTTCTTC
>TRBV3-1|NA|NA|TRBJ2-7
CASSQGAGIDEQYF
TGTGCCAGCAGCCAAGGGGCAGGGATCGACGAGCAGTACTTC
>TRBV12-3/TRBV12-4|many|NA|TRBJ2-1
CASSLGAISYNEQFF
TGTGCCAGCAGTTTAGGCGCGATCTCCTACAATGAGCAGTTCTTC
>TRBV11-2|few|NA|TRBJ2-3
CASRASKTDTQYF
TGTGCCAGCAGAGCCTCAAAGACAGATACGCAGTATTTT
>TRBV7-2|few|NA|TRBJ1-6
CASSPDNSYNSPLHF
TGTGCCAGCAGCCCGGACAACTCCTATAATTCACCCCTCCACTTT
>TRBV20-1|NA|TRBD1|TRBJ2-6
CSARVRGPYSGANVLTF
TGCAGTGCTAGAGTCAGGGGGCCCTACTCTGGGGCCAACGTCCTGACTTTC
>TRBV3-1|NA|NA|TRBJ1-1
CASSQGDTPKAFF
TGTGCCAGCAGCCAAGGTGACACGCCGAAAGCTTTCTTT
>TRBV6-1|NA|TRBD2|TRBJ2-7
CASSPTSGSAYEQYF
TGTGCCAGCAGTCCGACTAGCGGGAGCGCCTACGAGCAGTACTTC
>TRBV21-1|NA|NA|TRBJ2-5
CASSKALRAHRTEQYF
TGTGCCAGCAGCAAAGCGCTCCGGGCCCATCGTACTGAGCAGTACTTC
>TRBV29-1|NA|TRBD2|TRBJ2-5
CSVEDPGLAGFDEQYF
TGCAGCGTTGAAGATCCGGGACTAGCGGGATTCGATGAGCAGTACTTC
>TRBV14|few|NA|TRBJ1-2
CASSQVPGHRDYGYTF
TGTGCCAGCAGCCAAGTCCCGGGACACCGGGACTATGGCTACACCTTC
>TRBV12-3/TRBV12-4|NA|NA|TRBJ1-2
CASSTRSGVYGYTF
TGTGCCAGCAGTACTCGGTCGGGAGTCTATGGCTACACCTTC
>TRBV25-1|NA|NA|TRBJ1-3
CASSGFGTHSGNTIYF
TGTGCCAGCAGTGGCTTCGGGACCCACTCTGGAAACACCATATATTTT
>TRBV18|few|NA|TRBJ2-4
CASSPLRGGVDIQYF
TGTGCCAGCTCACCCCTTAGGGGGGGCGTGGACATTCAGTACTTC
>TRBV4-2|NA|NA|TRBJ1-2
CASSQETGTKYGYTF
TGTGCCAGCAGCCAAGAGACCGGGACTAAATATGGCTACACCTTC
>TRBV6-1|NA|TRBD1|TRBJ1-6
CASSGSGGAYNSPLHF
TGTGCCAGCAGTGGATCAGGGGGAGCCTATAATTCACCCCTCCACTTT
>TRBV4-2|few|NA|TRBJ2-3
CASRGSNTDTQYF
TGTGCCAGCAGGGGTTCTAACACAGATACGCAGTATTTT
>TRBV20-1|few|TRBD1|TRBJ1-4
CSATTDRGWRTNEKLFF
TGCAGTGCTACAACAGACAGGGGGTGGAGAACTAATGAAAAACTGTTTTTT
>TRBV7-6|few|TRBD1|TRBJ1-1
CASSWTGKSEAFF
TGTGCCAGCAGCTGGACAGGGAAGAGTGAAGCTTTCTTT
>TRBV28|NA|TRBD1|TRBJ1-6
CASSRPPGGVWSPLHF
TGTGCCAGCAGTCGCCCCCCAGGGGGTGTATGGTCACCCCTCCACTTT
>TRBV12-3/TRBV12-4|NA|NA|TRBJ1-1
CASRRQVPRTEAFF
TGTGCCAGCAGAAGACAGGTCCCGAGGACTGAAGCTTTCTTT
>TRBV20-1|NA|NA|TRBJ2-1
CSASEGSYNEQFF
TGCAGTGCTAGTGAGGGCAGCTACAATGAGCAGTTCTTC
>TRBV6-1|NA|NA|TRBJ1-5
CASSDPTVNQHF
TGTGCCAGCAGTGATCCCACGGTTAACCAGCATTTT
>TRBV5-1|NA|TRBD2|TRBJ2-7
CASSSGLAASELYEQYF
TGCGCCAGCAGCTCGGGACTAGCAGCATCCGAACTCTACGAGCAGTACTTC
>TRBV12-3/TRBV12-4|few|TRBD1|TRBJ2-1
CASRIRGTGGYNEQFF
TGTGCCAGCAGAATCCGTGGGACAGGGGGCTACAATGAGCAGTTCTTC
>TRBV29-1|NA|NA|TRBJ1-3
CSVAGQGSRSGNTIYF
TGCAGCGTTGCGGGGCAGGGGTCACGCTCTGGAAACACCATATATTTT
>TRBV20-1|NA|TRBD2|TRBJ2-4
CSARAPTSGKNIQYF
TGCAGTGCTAGAGCCCCTACTAGCGGTAAAAACATTCAGTACTTC
>TRBV20-1|NA|NA|TRBJ1-3
CSARADPVTGNTIYF
TGCAGTGCTAGAGCCGACCCTGTGACTGGAAACACCATATATTTT
>TRBV20-1|few|TRBD1|TRBJ2-7
CSARGENRGHPYEQYF
TGCAGTGCTAGAGGAGAGAACAGGGGACATCCCTACGAGCAGTACTTC
>TRBV6-5|few|TRBD1|TRBJ2-4
CASRQGSKNIQYF
TGTGCCAGCAGACAGGGGTCCAAAAACATTCAGTACTTC
>TRBV6-1|NA|TRBD1|TRBJ1-1
CASSDRGRGTEAFF
TGTGCCAGCAGTGACAGGGGGCGCGGCACTGAAGCTTTCTTT
>TRBV12-3/TRBV12-4|NA|NA|TRBJ1-6
CASTLRWRRYSSYNSPLHF
TGTGCCAGCACTTTGAGGTGGAGGAGGTACAGCTCCTATAATTCACCCCTCCACTTT
>TRBV29-1|NA|TRBD1|TRBJ2-4
CSVGSLGQGAGNIQYF
TGCAGCGTTGGGAGTTTGGGACAGGGGGCGGGGAACATTCAGTACTTC
>TRBV6-2/TRBV6-3|NA|NA|TRBJ2-1
CASSHPPRNEQFF
TGTGCCAGCAGTCACCCTCCTAGGAATGAGCAGTTCTTC
>TRBV3-1|few|NA|TRBJ1-1
CASSQLLKGEAFF
TGTGCCAGCAGCCAACTCTTAAAGGGTGAAGCTTTCTTT
>TRBV14|many|NA|TRBJ2-7
CASSQDLLSYEQYF
TGTGCCAGCAGCCAAGATCTCCTTTCCTACGAGCAGTACTTC
>TRBV5-1|NA|TRBD1|TRBJ1-1
CASSKGQGRGTEAFF
TGCGCCAGCAGCAAGGGACAGGGCCGGGGCACTGAAGCTTTCTTT
>TRBV6-2/TRBV6-3|few|NA|TRBJ2-5
CASSYGPGDGTQYF
TGTGCCAGCAGTTACGGACCCGGGGATGGGACCCAGTACTTC
>TRBV11-2|NA|TRBD2|TRBJ2-3
CASSLGAWTSASTDTQYF
TGTGCCAGCAGCTTAGGGGCCTGGACTAGCGCGAGCACAGATACGCAGTATTTT
>TRBV6-2/TRBV6-3|many|TRBD2|TRBJ2-4
CASSYGLVTYF
TGTGCCAGCAGTTACGGACTAGTGACGTACTTC
>TRBV28|many|NA|TRBJ2-7
CASSWDSHTTYEQYF
TGTGCCAGCAGTTGGGACTCCCACACGACCTACGAGCAGTACTTC
>TRBV27|once|TRBD2|TRBJ2-1
CASRKDGTRRYNEQFF
TGTGCCAGCAGAAAAGACGGGACTAGACGGTACAATGAGCAGTTCTTC
>TRBV28|NA|TRBD2|TRBJ2-7
CASSSPSGRSYNEQYF
TGTGCCAGCAGTTCTCCTAGCGGGAGGTCCTACAATGAGCAGTACTTC